This T cell receptor beta chain was sequenced in a study of cytotoxic CD8 clonotypes in ibrutinib-treated CLL. Across the whole study: There were over nine relapsed/refractory patients and around 15 treatment-naive patients, and under 18 were IGHV unmutated. A mean of approximately 260,000 productive templates and over 75,000 productive rearrangements was obtained per sample. Study conclusions and caveats: Clonality went higher at ibrutinib response and then dropped back toward baseline at progression.

The assay was immunoSEQ multiplex PCR, and TCRdb's table has in-frame clones only and misses some. The table includes fewer than 400,000 clones, 67% detected once. The ends lost 6 bases at V and 6 bases at J; junction bases unmatched: 11. Germline CDR1 MNHEY, CDR2 SVGAGI. CDR3 length: 15 residues. As for this clone: Its antigen is unidentified.

The origin of this receptor is a human donor with chronic lymphocytic leukemia. Specimen: PBMCs, collected after 36 months of ibrutinib treatment. V is TRBV6-5 and J is TRBJ2-1, with 7 positions matching TRBD1. The CDR3 nucleotides read TGTGCCAGCAGGCCCCCGGACAGGTTGTTCAATGAGCAGTTCTTC. Its protein is CASRPPDRLFNEQFF.